This TCR beta chain was sequenced for a study of PD-1 blockade in classical Hodgkin lymphoma. Trimming took off 2 bases at V and 8 bases at J, with 12 bases between the two ends. Germline-derived CDR1 and CDR2 are KGHSH and LQKENI. The CDR3 sequence is 14 residues long. This clone was picked up one time. Time point specified: cycle 4 day 1 (C4D1), after more than five weeks of nivolumab. Each and every patient relapsed after autologous stem cell transplantation, and patients got differing brentuximab vedotin exposure. Sequenced by immunoSEQ multiplex PCR; TCRdb stores in-frame clones only, minus some. This repertoire shows about 90,000 clones, approximately 90% found once; its top ten account for approximately 2.9%.

This material consisted of peripheral blood mononuclear cells (PBMCs), taken before the fourth cycle of nivolumab. This clonotype was sampled from a human donor with classical Hodgkin lymphoma. V usage is TRBV18 and J usage is TRBJ1-4; D perhaps matches TRBD1 (5 bases). DNA of the CDR3: TGTGCCAGCTCACCAATAGGGGCTTACGAAAAACTGTTTTTT. This gives the protein CASSPIGAYEKLFF. The entire variable domain, with the rest obtained from reference TRBV18 and TRBJ1-4, is as follows: NAGVMQNPRHLVRRRGQEARLRCSPMKGHSHVYWYRQLPEEGLKFMVYLQKENIIDESGMPKERFSAEFPKEGPSILRIQQVVRGDSAAYFCASSPIGAYEKLFFGSGTQLSVL.